This T cell receptor beta chain comes out of a study of blood T cell repertoires in COVID-19. Whole-study context: The origin of the acute and convalescent COVID-19 samples was the United States, Italy and Spain. PBMCs, B-cell-depleted T cells, or T cells provided the cDNA or gDNA that made up the material.

Per the authors' pipeline: The assay estimated nucleated cells by amplifying reference gene primers. Data came from immunoSEQ multiplex PCR; TCRdb stores just in-frame clones and leaves some out. V and J calls and clone size are as listed in that table; D and trimming were resolved from the DNA. The sample yields approximately 450,000 clones, roughly 90% seen once. The CDR3 contains 15 residues. Between the trimmed V and J ends, which lost 0 bases and 2 bases, there was a span of 11 bases. The germline gives CDR1 SGHRS, CDR2 YFSETQ. This clonotype was obtained from a woman in her 30s with acute or convalescent COVID-19. The gene calls are TRBV5-1 and TRBJ1-2; tentative D call: TRBD1 (5 bases). Sequencing input: peripheral blood. The CDR3 protein is CASSLAPNRNYGYTF. Here the CDR3 DNA reads TGCGCCAGCAGCTTGGCCCCAAACAGGAACTATGGCTACACCTTC.